The 9 T cell receptor beta chains reported below all come from one sample, sequenced in a study of T-cell reconstitution after alpha-beta-depleted transplantation in children. Unique molecular identifiers featured in how the TCRbeta library was prepared. TCRdb re-called the PCR reads with MiXCR, one entry per CDR3 protein. This repertoire shows about 200,000 distinct CDR3 sequences, 5.5% to 7% found once; its top ten account for about 4.3%. The starting material was PBMCs, obtained before TCRalphabeta/CD19-depleted stem cell transplant. These receptors all stem from a girl in the first two years of life with combined immunodeficiency, due to receive a stem cell transplant.

In this sample, this clonotype turned up many times. This rearrangement joins TRBV28 to TRBJ2-3; tentative D call: TRBD2 (6 bases). Trimming took 3 bases from V and 5 from J, leaving 9 bases between them. Germline loops: CDR1 MDHEN, CDR2 SYDVKM. The length of the CDR3 is 13 residues. The CDR3: CASSFRRGDTQYF. The CDR3 DNA reads as TGTGCCAGCAGTTTTAGGAGGGGAGATACGCAGTATTTT.

This clonotype was counted many times. Here the CDR3 DNA reads TGTGCCAGCAGCCGAGGGACAGGGGTAGCGGGGATAGTGGATACGCAGTATTTT. Protein: CASSRGTGVAGIVDTQYF. The chain has TRBV7-3 and TRBJ2-3, with TRBD1 identical over 10 bases. V gave up 5 bases and J gave up 6 bases; unmatched junction bases: 17. The CDR3 consists of 18 residues. Germline values: CDR1 SGHTA, CDR2 FQGTGA.

The chain joins TRBV30 to TRBJ1-1, with 8 nucleotides matching TRBD1. The CDR3 is made up of 13 amino acids. CDR1 GTSNPN and CDR2 SVGIG come from the germline V gene (reference sequence). The junction had 3 bases not matched to a gene; V was cut back by 1 base and J by 5 bases. Here the CDR3 reads CAWSGRGLTEAFF. The CDR3 coding sequence is TGTGCCTGGAGTGGCAGGGGGCTTACTGAAGCTTTCTTT.

The table lists this clonotype with many counts. This chain connects TRBV11-2 to TRBJ2-7; D ambiguous. The CDR3 loop spans 15 amino acids. Germline CDR1 and CDR2: SGHAT and FQNNGV. V was trimmed by 1 base and J by 3 bases, leaving 13 bases between them. CDR3 protein: CASSLGSGAIYEQYF. The CDR3, as DNA: TGTGCCAGCAGCTTAGGGTCAGGAGCCATCTACGAGCAGTACTTC.

This clonotype turned up a few times. The V call is TRBV27, the J call TRBJ2-7, with TRBD2 matching 12 bases. V lost 0 bases, J lost 6 bases, and 6 bases stayed unmatched. Germline CDR1 is MNHEY and CDR2 is SMNVEV (reference sequence). The length of the CDR3 is 16 residues. The CDR3 DNA reads as TGTGCCAGCAGTTTATCCGTCGGACTAGCGGGAATCGAGCAGTACTTC. It yields the protein CASSLSVGLAGIEQYF.

This clonotype was recorded a few times. The chain is built from TRBV4-2 and TRBJ1-1; D gene uncertain. Trimming pared 3 bases from V and 6 bases from J, leaving 14 bases between. Per germline, CDR1 LGHNA and CDR2 YNFKEQ. CDR3 length: 14 residues. CDR3 coding DNA: TGTGCCAGCAGCCAGGAGGCGGGTTACGCTGAAGCTTTCTTT. Its translation is CASSQEAGYAEAFF.

This clonotype was counted many times. The V call is TRBV7-2, the J call TRBJ2-1; D remains ambiguous. The germline V gene encodes CDR1 SGHTA and CDR2 FQGNSA. Trimming took off 2 bases at V and 0 bases at J, with 14 bases between the two ends. CDR3 length: 17 amino acids. CDR3 sequence: CASSLLRPQSSYNEQFF. The CDR3 bases are TGTGCCAGCAGCTTATTACGCCCTCAGAGCTCCTACAATGAGCAGTTCTTC.

This clonotype was found many times. The chain links TRBV28 to TRBJ1-5; 7 bases align to TRBD1. CDR1 and CDR2 from the germline V gene are MDHEN and SYDVKM. CDR3 size: 14 residues. V was clipped by 5 bases and J by 4 bases; unmatched bases: 5. The CDR3: CASSHRGWNQPQHF. The CDR3, as DNA: TGTGCCAGCAGTCACAGGGGTTGGAATCAGCCCCAGCATTTT.

Concerning this clonotype: A much larger clone lies one base from this, so it may be a read error. J is TRBJ2-2 and V is TRBV29-1; 7 bases match TRBD2. After removal of 6 bases from V and 3 bases from J, the junction contained 13 bases not matched to a gene. Germline V lookup: CDR1 SQVTM, CDR2 ANQGSEA. The CDR3 has 16 residues. The CDR3 DNA sequence: TGCAGCGTCCACCTACTACTAGCGAGAGACACCGGGGAGCTGTTTTTT. It is translated as CSVHLLLARDTGELFF.